These 24 T cell receptor beta chains share one sample of origin, sequenced in a study of spatial heterogeneity in lung cancer. TCRdb independently ran MiXCR on the 5' RACE reads; one entry per CDR3 protein. The sample contains about 28,000 distinct CDR3 sequences, just over 7% of which appear only once. For these receptors, no antigen is known. The time point here: sample taken at primary tumor resection. Points from the study as a whole: Within tumors, counts of expanded alpha and beta TCRs tracked tumor mutation counts.

This specimen was lung tumor tissue, taken at surgery. Every receptor here comes from a male donor with early-stage non-small cell lung cancer.

This clonotype is categorized as medium-sized (0.01 to 0.1%). The chain employs TRBV28 and TRBJ2-5; D gene uncertain. Germline V gene lookup returns CDR1 MDHEN and CDR2 SYDVKM. V was cut by 2 bases and J by 6 bases, with 7 bases left in between. The CDR3 runs 12 residues. The DNA for the CDR3 is TGTGCCAGCAGTTTACATCTCCAGACCCAGTACTTC. Translating gives CASSLHLQTQYF.

This clonotype was found many times. This sequence joins TRBV6-2 or TRBV6-3 and TRBJ1-5; D might be TRBD1 (5 bases). The CDR3 runs to 13 residues. Trimming took off 7 bases at V and 3 bases at J, with 10 bases between the two ends. CDR1 and CDR2 (germline): MNHEY, SVGEGT. The CDR3 DNA reads TGTGCCAGCAATCAGGGCATCAATCAGCCCCAGCATTTT. It specifies CASNQGINQPQHF.

This clonotype was seen repeatedly, ten times or more. The chain links TRBV28 to TRBJ2-1; possibly TRBD1 for D (6 bases). Germline CDR1 reads MDHEN; CDR2 reads SYDVKM. This CDR3 is 13 amino acids long. V lost 6 bases and J 9 bases, leaving 15 bases between the germline ends. As DNA, the CDR3 is TGTGCCAGCAGGAGACAGGCCATCGCTGAGCAGTTCTTC. Its translation: CASRRQAIAEQFF.

This clonotype was picked up many times. The chain carries TRBV28 and TRBJ1-1; TRBD1 matches 7 bases. CDR1 MDHEN and CDR2 SYDVKM come from the germline V gene. CDR3 size: 15 residues. J gave up 3 bases and V 5 bases, and 9 bases lay outside the gene matches. The CDR3, as DNA: TGTGCCAGCAGTCCCGCACAGGGGATGGACACTGAAGCTTTCTTT. It yields the protein CASSPAQGMDTEAFF. The full variable domain, completed using reference TRBV28 and TRBJ1-1, is DVKVTQSSRYLVKRTGEKVFLECVQDMDHENMFWYRQDPGLGLRLIYFSYDVKMKEKGDIPEGYSVSREKKERFSLILESASTNQTSMYLCASSPAQGMDTEAFFGQGTRLTVV.

This clonotype was detected ten times or more. V gene TRBV10-2 combines with J gene TRBJ1-1, with unresolved D. The germline CDR1 and CDR2 sequences are WSHSY and SAAADI. The germline V and J ends were trimmed by 7 bases and 1 base, with 7 bases remaining between them. The CDR3 is made up of 12 amino acids. CDR3 region: CASKMGNTEAFF. CDR3 DNA sequence: TGCGCCAGCAAAATGGGGAACACTGAAGCTTTCTTT.

This clonotype was observed a handful of times. The chain employs TRBV3-1 and TRBJ2-3, with D perhaps assigned TRBD1 or TRBD2 (6 bases each). CDR1 is LGHDT, CDR2 YNNKEL, per germline (reference sequence). CDR3 length: 13 amino acids. Trimming cost V 4 bases and J 6 bases, with 11 bases left between them. The CDR3 coding sequence is TGTGCCAGCAGCCGGAGGGGGGTCGATACGCAGTATTTT. It codes for CASSRRGVDTQYF.

The sample holds one count of this clonotype. The J gene is TRBJ2-1, the V gene TRBV28, with 8 bases identical to TRBD2. This CDR3 has 13 amino acids. The J segment lost 9 bases and the V segment lost 7 bases, leaving 8 bases of the junction unmatched. CDR1 is MDHEN and CDR2 is SYDVKM in the germline V gene. The CDR3 sequence is CASTLPAGAEQFF. The CDR3 DNA sequence: TGTGCCAGCACCCTACCAGCGGGAGCTGAGCAGTTCTTC.

The sample holds a few counts of this clonotype. The CDR3 DNA is TGCGCCAGCAGCCAAGTCACTAGCGTTACAGATACGCAGTATTTT. Translating gives CASSQVTSVTDTQYF. This rearrangement joins TRBV4-3 to TRBJ2-3; 7 bases are shared with TRBD2. The CDR3 is 15 amino acids. The germline gives CDR1 LGHNA, CDR2 YSLEER. Trimming cost V 1 base and J 3 bases; bases outside gene matches: 4.

The chain uses TRBV6-2 or TRBV6-3 and TRBJ2-5, with no clear D. Deletions cut 0 bases from V and 4 bases from J, with 12 bases between. The germline CDR1 and CDR2 sequences are MNHEY and SVGEGT. The CDR3 length is 15 residues. The CDR3 region is CASSYSGAFGETQYF. As DNA, the CDR3 is TGTGCCAGCAGTTACTCCGGCGCCTTCGGAGAGACCCAGTACTTC.

This clonotype has a single count. The rearrangement uses TRBV18 and TRBJ1-1, with 8 bases identical to TRBD1. Trimming took 6 bases from V and 7 from J; bases not matched to a gene: 10. The CDR3 sequence is 14 residues long. Germline V lookup: CDR1 KGHSH, CDR2 LQKENI. CDR3 in DNA: TGTGCCAGCTCGCCGACAGGGGATGGGCTTGAAGCTTTCTTT. It specifies CASSPTGDGLEAFF.

The chain uses TRBV6-1 and TRBJ2-7; D possibly corresponds to TRBD1 (6 bases). CDR3 size: 14 residues. Trimming left V 9 bases short and J 0 bases short, with 15 bases between. Germline lookup yields CDR1 MNHNS and CDR2 SASEGT. CDR3 sequence reads: CASGDTLFSYEQYF. In DNA, the CDR3 is TGTGCCAGTGGGGACACACTCTTCTCCTACGAGCAGTACTTC.

This clonotype was counted ten times or more. The V and J genes are TRBV28 and TRBJ2-3; D could derive from TRBD1 or TRBD2 (6 bases each). The V end was cut by 10 bases, the J end by 4 bases, with 18 bases between. The germline V gene encodes CDR1 MDHEN and CDR2 SYDVKM. This CDR3 is 14 amino acids long. The CDR3 DNA reads as TGTGCCACCCTAAGAACAGGGACTTCAGATACGCAGTATTTT. Encoded protein: CATLRTGTSDTQYF.

This clonotype was observed many times. The J gene is TRBJ1-2, the V gene TRBV4-2, with D possibly TRBD1 on 6 matching bases. Per the germline V gene, CDR1 is LGHNA and CDR2 is YNFKEQ. The V gene lost 0 bases and the J gene lost 7 bases, with 15 bases spanning the gap. The CDR3 is 15 residues long. This CDR3 reads CASSQESRGAIGYTF. DNA of the CDR3: TGTGCCAGCAGCCAAGAAAGTCGGGGGGCGATTGGCTACACCTTC.

The chain employs TRBV7-2 and TRBJ1-1; no firm D call. The CDR3 is 17 residues long. Trimming left V 5 bases short and J 8 bases short, with 27 bases between. Per germline, CDR1 SGHTA and CDR2 FQGNSA. CDR3 sequence: CASSRSVQTASRTEAFF. The CDR3 DNA reads as TGTGCCAGCAGCCGGTCGGTTCAAACAGCATCTCGTACGGAAGCTTTCTTT.

Many counts were recorded for this clonotype. The chain recombines TRBV5-1 with TRBJ2-2; D unclear. V lost 0 bases to trimming and J lost 3 bases, with 9 bases between them. This CDR3 spans 15 amino acids. The germline V gene has CDR1 SGHRS and CDR2 YFSETQ. The CDR3, as DNA: TGCGCCAGCAGCTTGGGTAGGGCGGACACCGGGGAGCTGTTTTTT. It yields the protein CASSLGRADTGELFF.

At least ten counts were recorded for this clonotype. V usage is TRBV20-1 and J usage is TRBJ2-2, with D perhaps matching TRBD2 (5 bases). CDR3 length equals 12 residues. Germline lookup yields CDR1 DFQATT and CDR2 SNEGSKA (reference sequence). Trimming shortened V by 3 bases and J by 6 bases, and 8 bases separated the two germline ends. CDR3 loop: CSASRESGELFF. CDR3 DNA sequence: TGCAGTGCTAGTAGGGAGTCCGGGGAGCTGTTTTTT.

Ten or more counts support this clonotype. This chain uses TRBV4-1 with TRBJ1-6, with D perhaps matching TRBD1 (5 bases). From germline, CDR1 is MGHRA and CDR2 YSYEKL. The CDR3 sequence is 14 residues long. Trimming pared 4 bases from V and 5 bases from J, leaving 9 bases between. The CDR3 sequence: CASSLRGDNSPLHF. In nucleotides, the CDR3 is TGCGCCAGCAGCCTGCGGGGGGATAATTCACCCCTCCACTTT.

This clonotype was seen at least ten times. The chain carries TRBV7-9 and TRBJ1-2, with D uncertain. The CDR3 loop spans 13 amino acids. V gave up 1 base and J gave up 2 bases, with 5 bases separating them. Per the germline V gene, CDR1 is SEHNR and CDR2 is FQNEAQ (reference sequence). CDR3 sequence reads: CASSLDQNYGYTF. The CDR3 DNA reads as TGTGCCAGCAGCTTAGATCAGAACTATGGCTACACCTTC.

This clonotype occurred a few times. The rearrangement links TRBV9 to TRBJ2-3; 11 nucleotides agree with TRBD2. Germline CDR1 is SGDLS and CDR2 is YYNGEE. CDR3 length: 17 amino acids. J was trimmed by 3 bases and V by 0 bases; bases with no gene match: 6. CDR3 residues: CASSVVSSGGKTDTQYF. The CDR3 bases are TGTGCCAGCAGCGTAGTATCTAGCGGGGGGAAGACAGATACGCAGTATTTT.

The V and J genes are TRBV6-5 and TRBJ1-2, with D uncertain. Germline V gives CDR1 MNHEY, CDR2 SVGAGI. The CDR3 runs 12 residues. Trimming stripped 6 bases from V and 2 bases from J, with 7 bases between. The CDR3 sequence: CASRTRNYGYTF. The CDR3 coding sequence is TGTGCCAGCAGGACAAGGAACTATGGCTACACCTTC.

The CDR3 reads CASSYYGTSQETQYF. DNA of the CDR3: TGTGCCAGCAGTTACTATGGGACTAGCCAAGAGACCCAGTACTTC. The chain recombines TRBV6-5 with TRBJ2-5, with TRBD2 identical over 8 bases. This CDR3 contains 15 residues. V was pared by 1 base and J by 1 base, with 2 bases of the junction left unmatched. Germline-derived CDR1 and CDR2 are MNHEY and SVGAGI.

The V and J genes are TRBV28 and TRBJ2-5; possibly TRBD1 or TRBD2 for D (5 bases each). V was cut by 6 bases and J by 1 base, with 15 bases left in between. From germline, CDR1 is MDHEN and CDR2 SYDVKM. There are 15 residues in the CDR3. As DNA, the CDR3 is TGTGCCAGCAGCCGTGGGACCGTGTTCCAAGAGACCCAGTACTTC. Protein product: CASSRGTVFQETQYF.

This clonotype was detected many times. The chain combines TRBV7-9 with TRBJ1-2; D remains unclear. CDR1 is SEHNR and CDR2 is FQNEAQ in the germline V gene (reference sequence). V lost 4 bases and J lost 2, with 5 bases in between. The CDR3 has 12 residues. The CDR3: CASSSINYGYTF. Here the CDR3 DNA reads TGTGCCAGCAGCTCTATCAACTATGGCTACACCTTC.

This clonotype was seen a few times. The rearrangement joins TRBV20-1 to TRBJ2-3; TRBD2 agrees at 9 bases. V was clipped by 0 bases and J by 2 bases; unmatched bases: 9. This CDR3 is 17 amino acids long. Germline CDR1 and CDR2: DFQATT and SNEGSKA (reference sequence). The CDR3 DNA reads as TGCAGTGCTAGAGACCTCCTAGCGGGGACTCTCACAGATACGCAGTATTTT. Protein: CSARDLLAGTLTDTQYF.